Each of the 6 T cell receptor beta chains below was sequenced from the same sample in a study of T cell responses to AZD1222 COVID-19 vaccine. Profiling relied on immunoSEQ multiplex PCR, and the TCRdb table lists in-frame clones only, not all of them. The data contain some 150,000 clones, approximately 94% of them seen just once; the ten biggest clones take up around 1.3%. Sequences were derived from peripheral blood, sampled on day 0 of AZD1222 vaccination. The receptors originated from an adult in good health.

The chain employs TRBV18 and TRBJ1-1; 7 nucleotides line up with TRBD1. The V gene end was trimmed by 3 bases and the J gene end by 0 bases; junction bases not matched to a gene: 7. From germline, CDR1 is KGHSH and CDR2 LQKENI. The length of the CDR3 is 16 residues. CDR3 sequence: CASSPWDSQLNTEAFF. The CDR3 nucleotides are TGTGCCAGCTCACCCTGGGACAGCCAATTGAACACTGAAGCTTTCTTT.

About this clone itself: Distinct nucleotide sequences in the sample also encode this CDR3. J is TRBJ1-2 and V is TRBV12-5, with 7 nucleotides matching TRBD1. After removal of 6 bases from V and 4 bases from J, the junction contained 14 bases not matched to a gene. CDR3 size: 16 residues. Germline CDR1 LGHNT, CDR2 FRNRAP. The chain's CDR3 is CASGPPLDRESYGYTF. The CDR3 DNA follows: TGTGCTAGTGGACCACCACTCGACAGGGAGTCCTATGGCTACACCTTC.

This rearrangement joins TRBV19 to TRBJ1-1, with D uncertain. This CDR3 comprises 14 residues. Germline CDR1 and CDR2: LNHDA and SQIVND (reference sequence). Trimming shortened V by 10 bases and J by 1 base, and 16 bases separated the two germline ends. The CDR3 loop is CATTNPPENTEAFF. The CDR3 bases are TGTGCCACTACTAACCCGCCGGAGAACACTGAAGCTTTCTTT.

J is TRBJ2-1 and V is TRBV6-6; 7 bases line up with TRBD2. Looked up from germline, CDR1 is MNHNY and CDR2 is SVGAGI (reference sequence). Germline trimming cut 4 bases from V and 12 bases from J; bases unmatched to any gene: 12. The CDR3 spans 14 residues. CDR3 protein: CASSSVLAAGGQFF. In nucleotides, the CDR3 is TGTGCCAGCAGTTCCGTTCTAGCGGCTGGGGGGCAGTTCTTC.

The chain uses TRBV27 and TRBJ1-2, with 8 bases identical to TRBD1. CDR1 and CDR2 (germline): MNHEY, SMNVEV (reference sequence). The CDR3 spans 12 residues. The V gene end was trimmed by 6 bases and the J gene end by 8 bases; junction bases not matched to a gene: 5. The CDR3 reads CASRETGGGYTF. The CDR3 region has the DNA TGTGCCAGCAGGGAAACAGGGGGAGGCTACACCTTC.

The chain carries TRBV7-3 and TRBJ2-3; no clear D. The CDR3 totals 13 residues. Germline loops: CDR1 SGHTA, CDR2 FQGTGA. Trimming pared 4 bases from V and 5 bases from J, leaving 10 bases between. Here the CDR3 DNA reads TGTGCCAGCAGCTCACTTAGTGAAGATACGCAGTATTTT. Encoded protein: CASSSLSEDTQYF.